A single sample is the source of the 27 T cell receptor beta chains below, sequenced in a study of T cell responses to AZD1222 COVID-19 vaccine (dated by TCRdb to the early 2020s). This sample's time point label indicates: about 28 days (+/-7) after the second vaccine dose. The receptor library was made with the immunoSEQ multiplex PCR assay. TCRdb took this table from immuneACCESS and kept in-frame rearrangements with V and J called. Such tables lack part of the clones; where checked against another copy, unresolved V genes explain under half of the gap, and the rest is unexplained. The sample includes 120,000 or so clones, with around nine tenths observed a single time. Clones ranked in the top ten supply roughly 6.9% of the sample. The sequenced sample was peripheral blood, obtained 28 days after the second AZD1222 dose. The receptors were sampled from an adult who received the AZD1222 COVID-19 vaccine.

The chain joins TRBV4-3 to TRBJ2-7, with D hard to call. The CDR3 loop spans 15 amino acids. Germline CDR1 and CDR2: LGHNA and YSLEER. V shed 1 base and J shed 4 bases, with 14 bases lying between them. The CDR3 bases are TGCGCCAGCAGCCAAGGGTCAGATTGGGATTACGAGCAGTACTTC. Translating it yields CASSQGSDWDYEQYF.

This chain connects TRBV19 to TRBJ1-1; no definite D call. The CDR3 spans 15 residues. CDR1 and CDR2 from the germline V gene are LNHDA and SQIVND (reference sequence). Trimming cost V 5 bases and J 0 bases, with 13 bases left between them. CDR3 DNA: TGTGCCAGTAGTCTCGGCTATCGGGTGAACACTGAAGCTTTCTTT. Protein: CASSLGYRVNTEAFF.

The CDR3 coding sequence is TGTGCCGTTCGACAGAGCCTTAATTCACCCCTCCACTTT. It translates to CAVRQSLNSPLHF. This sequence joins TRBV7-6 and TRBJ1-6, with D perhaps matching TRBD1 (5 bases). The germline V gene has CDR1 SGHVS and CDR2 FNYEAQ. Trimming took off 11 bases at V and 6 bases at J, with 14 bases between the two ends. CDR3 length equals 13 residues.

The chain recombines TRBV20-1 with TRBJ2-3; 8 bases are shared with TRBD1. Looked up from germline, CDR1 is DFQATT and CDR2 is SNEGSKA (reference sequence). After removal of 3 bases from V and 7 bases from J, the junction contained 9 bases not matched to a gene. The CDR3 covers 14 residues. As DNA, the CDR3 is TGCAGTGCTAGTACGGCAGGGGGCTCGAATACGCAGTATTTT. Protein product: CSASTAGGSNTQYF.

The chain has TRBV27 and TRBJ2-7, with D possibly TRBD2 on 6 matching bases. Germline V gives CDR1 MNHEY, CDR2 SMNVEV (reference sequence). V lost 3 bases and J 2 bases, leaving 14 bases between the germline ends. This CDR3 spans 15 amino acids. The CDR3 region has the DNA TGTGCCAGCAGTTTCGGGCTAGCGATCCCCTACGAGCAGTACTTC. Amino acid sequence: CASSFGLAIPYEQYF.

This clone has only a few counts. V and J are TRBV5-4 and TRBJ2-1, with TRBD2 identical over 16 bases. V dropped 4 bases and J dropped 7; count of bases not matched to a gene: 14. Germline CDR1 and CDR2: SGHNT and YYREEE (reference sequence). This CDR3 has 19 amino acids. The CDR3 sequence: CASSPGGTSGRAGSNEQFF. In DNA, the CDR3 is TGTGCCAGCAGCCCCGGAGGGACTAGCGGGAGGGCAGGCTCAAATGAGCAGTTCTTC.

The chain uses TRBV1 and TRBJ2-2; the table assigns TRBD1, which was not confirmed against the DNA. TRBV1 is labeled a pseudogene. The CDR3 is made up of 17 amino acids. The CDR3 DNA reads TGCACCAGCAGCCAAGATAGGGACGGGACAGGCACCGGGGAGCTGTTTTTT. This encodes CTSSQDRDGTGTGELFF.

The CDR3 region has the DNA TGTGCCAGCAGCCGGACAGGGAGGATGAACACTGAAGCTTTCTTT. This gives the protein CASSRTGRMNTEAFF. This chain uses TRBV3-1 (or the pseudogene TRBV3-2) with TRBJ1-1; 8 nucleotides align to TRBD1. Germline trimming cut 4 bases from V and 0 bases from J; bases unmatched to any gene: 4. Per the germline V gene, CDR1 is LGHDT and CDR2 is YNNKEL (reference sequence). CDR3 length: 15 residues.

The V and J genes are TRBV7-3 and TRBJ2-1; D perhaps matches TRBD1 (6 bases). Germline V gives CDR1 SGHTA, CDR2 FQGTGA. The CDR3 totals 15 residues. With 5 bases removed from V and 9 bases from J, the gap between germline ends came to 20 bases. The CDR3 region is CASSPTGQSGSEQFF. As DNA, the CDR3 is TGTGCCAGCAGCCCCACAGGGCAATCTGGGAGTGAGCAGTTCTTC.

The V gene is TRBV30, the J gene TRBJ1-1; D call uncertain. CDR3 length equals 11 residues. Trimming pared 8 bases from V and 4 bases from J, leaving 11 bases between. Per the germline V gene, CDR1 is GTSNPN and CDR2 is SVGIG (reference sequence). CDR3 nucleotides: TGTGCCCACGGGTGGGGCACTGAAGCTTTCTTT. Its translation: CAHGWGTEAFF.

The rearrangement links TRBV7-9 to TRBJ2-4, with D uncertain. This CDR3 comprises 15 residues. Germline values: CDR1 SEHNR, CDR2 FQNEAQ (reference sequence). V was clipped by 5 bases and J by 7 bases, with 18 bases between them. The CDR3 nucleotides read TGTGCCAGCAGCCCACCTTTCCGGTTCGGCAACATTCAGTACTTC. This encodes CASSPPFRFGNIQYF.

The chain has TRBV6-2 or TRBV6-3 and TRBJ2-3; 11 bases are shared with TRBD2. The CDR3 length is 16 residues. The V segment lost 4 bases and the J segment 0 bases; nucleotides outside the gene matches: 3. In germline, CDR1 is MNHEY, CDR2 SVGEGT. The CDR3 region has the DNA TGTGCCAGCAGTTCCCGGACTAGCGGGAGCACAGATACGCAGTATTTT. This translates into CASSSRTSGSTDTQYF.

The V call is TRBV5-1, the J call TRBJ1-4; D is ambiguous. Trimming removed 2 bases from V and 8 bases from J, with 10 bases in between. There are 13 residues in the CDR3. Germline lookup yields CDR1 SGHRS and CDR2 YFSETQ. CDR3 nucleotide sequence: TGCGCCAGCAGCTTAAGTCCGGGGGAAAAACTGTTTTTT. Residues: CASSLSPGEKLFF.

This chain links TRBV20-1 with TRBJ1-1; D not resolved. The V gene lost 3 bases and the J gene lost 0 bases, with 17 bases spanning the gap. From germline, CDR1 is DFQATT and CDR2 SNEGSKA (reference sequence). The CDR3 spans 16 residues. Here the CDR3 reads CSASGSVGTMNTEAFF. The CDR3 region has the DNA TGCAGTGCTAGTGGATCCGTCGGAACCATGAACACTGAAGCTTTCTTT.

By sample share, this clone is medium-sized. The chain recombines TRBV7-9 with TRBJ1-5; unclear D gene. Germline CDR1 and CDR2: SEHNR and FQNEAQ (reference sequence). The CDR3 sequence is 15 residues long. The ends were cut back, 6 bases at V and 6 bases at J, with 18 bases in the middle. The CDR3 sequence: CASSYTSPGSQPQHF. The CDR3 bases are TGTGCCAGCAGTTACACCAGTCCCGGCTCTCAGCCCCAGCATTTT. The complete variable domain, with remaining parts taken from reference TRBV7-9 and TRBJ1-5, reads DTGVSQNPRHKITKRGQNVTFRCDPISEHNRLYWYRQTLGQGPEFLTYFQNEAQLEKSRLLSDRFSAERPKGSFSTLEIQRTEQGDSAMYLCASSYTSPGSQPQHFGDGTRLSIL.

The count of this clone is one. The CDR3 DNA is TGTGCCAGCTCACCTGGTCGGCAGAAACATTTGGACTATGGCTACACCTTC. Protein: CASSPGRQKHLDYGYTF. The chain combines TRBV18 with TRBJ1-2, with D unresolved. V gave up 3 bases and J gave up 3 bases, with 20 bases separating them. The CDR3 sequence is 17 residues long. Germline V gives CDR1 KGHSH, CDR2 LQKENI.

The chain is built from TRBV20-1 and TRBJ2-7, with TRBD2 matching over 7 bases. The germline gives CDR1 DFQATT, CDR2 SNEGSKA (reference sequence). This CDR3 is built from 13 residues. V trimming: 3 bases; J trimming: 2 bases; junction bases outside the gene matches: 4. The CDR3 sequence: CSASERGPYEQYF. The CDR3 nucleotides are TGCAGTGCTAGTGAGCGGGGCCCCTACGAGCAGTACTTC.

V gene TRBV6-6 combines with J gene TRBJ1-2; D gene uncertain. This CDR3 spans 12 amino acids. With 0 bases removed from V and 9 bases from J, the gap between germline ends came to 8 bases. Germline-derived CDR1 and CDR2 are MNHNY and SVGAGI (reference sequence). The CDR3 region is CASSYSKPSYTF. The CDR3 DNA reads TGTGCCAGCAGTTACTCGAAACCAAGCTACACCTTC.

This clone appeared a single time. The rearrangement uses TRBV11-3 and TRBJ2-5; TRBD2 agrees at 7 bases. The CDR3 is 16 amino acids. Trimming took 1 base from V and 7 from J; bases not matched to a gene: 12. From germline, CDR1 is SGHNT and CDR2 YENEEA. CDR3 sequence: CASSLGHQGGQPTQYF. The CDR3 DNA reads TGTGCCAGCAGCTTAGGACACCAGGGAGGGCAACCGACCCAGTACTTC.

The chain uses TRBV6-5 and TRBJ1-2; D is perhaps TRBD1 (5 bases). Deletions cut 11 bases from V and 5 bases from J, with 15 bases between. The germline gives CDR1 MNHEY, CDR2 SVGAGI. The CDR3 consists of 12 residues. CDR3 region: CAGLRAGYGYTF. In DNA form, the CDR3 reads TGTGCCGGTCTCAGGGCCGGGTATGGCTACACCTTC.

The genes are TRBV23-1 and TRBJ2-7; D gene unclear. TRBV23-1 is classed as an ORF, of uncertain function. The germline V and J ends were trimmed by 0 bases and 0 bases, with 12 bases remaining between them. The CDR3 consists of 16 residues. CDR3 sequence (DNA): TGCGCCAGCAGTCAATCCGAGCGAGTATTCTCCTACGAGCAGTACTTC. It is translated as CASSQSERVFSYEQYF.

The CDR3 region is CASRRQGVNEQYF. The CDR3 nucleotides read TGTGCCAGCCGACGACAGGGGGTTAACGAGCAGTACTTC. The chain combines TRBV11-3 with TRBJ2-7; TRBD1 matches 9 bases. The CDR3 has 13 amino acids. The ends lost 8 bases at V and 5 bases at J; junction bases unmatched: 7. Germline CDR1 is SGHNT and CDR2 is YENEEA.

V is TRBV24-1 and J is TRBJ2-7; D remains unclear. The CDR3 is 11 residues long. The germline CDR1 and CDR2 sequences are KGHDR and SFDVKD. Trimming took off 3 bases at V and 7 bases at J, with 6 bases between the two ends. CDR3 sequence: CATSDGEEQYF. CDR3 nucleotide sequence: TGTGCCACCAGTGATGGGGAAGAGCAGTACTTC.

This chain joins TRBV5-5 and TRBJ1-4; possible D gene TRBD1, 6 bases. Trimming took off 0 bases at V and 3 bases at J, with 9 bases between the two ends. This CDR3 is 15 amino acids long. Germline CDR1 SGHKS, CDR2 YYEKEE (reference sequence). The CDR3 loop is CASSLVGAANEKLFF. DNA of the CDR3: TGTGCCAGCAGCTTGGTGGGGGCAGCTAATGAAAAACTGTTTTTT.

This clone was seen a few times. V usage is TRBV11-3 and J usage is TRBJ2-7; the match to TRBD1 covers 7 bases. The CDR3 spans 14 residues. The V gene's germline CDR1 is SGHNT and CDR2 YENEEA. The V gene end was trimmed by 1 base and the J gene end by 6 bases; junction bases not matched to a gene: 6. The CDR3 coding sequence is TGTGCCAGCAGCTTAGTCGGGACAGCGGCCGAGCAGTACTTC. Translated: CASSLVGTAAEQYF.

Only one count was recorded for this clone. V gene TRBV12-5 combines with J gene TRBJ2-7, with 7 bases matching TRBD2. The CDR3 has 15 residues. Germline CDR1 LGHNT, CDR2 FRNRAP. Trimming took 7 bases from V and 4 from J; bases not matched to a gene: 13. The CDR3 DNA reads TGTGCTAGTGTCCTACACGAGTGGGGGGGGTACGAGCAGTACTTC. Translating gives CASVLHEWGGYEQYF.

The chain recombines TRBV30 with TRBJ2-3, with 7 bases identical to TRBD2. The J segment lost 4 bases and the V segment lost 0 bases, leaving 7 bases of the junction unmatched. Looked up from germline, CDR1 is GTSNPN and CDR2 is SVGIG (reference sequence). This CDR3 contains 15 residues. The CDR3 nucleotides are TGTGCCTGGAGTGTACGGGCGGGAGTTTCAGATACGCAGTATTTT. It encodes CAWSVRAGVSDTQYF.